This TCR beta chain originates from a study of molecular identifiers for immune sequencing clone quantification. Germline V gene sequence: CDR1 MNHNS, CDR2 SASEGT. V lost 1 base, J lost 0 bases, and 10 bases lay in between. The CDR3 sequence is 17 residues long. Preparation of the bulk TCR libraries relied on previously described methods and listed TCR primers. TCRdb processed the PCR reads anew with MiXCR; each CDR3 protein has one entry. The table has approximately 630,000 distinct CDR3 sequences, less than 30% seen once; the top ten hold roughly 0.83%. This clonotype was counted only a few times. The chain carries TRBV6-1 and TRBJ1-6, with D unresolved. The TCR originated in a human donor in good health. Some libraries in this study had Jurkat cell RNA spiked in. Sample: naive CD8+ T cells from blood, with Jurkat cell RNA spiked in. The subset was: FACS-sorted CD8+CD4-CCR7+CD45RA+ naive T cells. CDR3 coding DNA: TGTGCCAGCAGTGAAGTGGAAGAATCCTCCTATAATTCACCCCTCCACTTT. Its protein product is CASSEVEESSYNSPLHF.